These 10 T cell receptor beta chains came from one sample sequenced in a study of blood T cell repertoires in COVID-19. Profiled with immunoSEQ multiplex PCR; TCRdb holds only in-frame clones, not every one. The sample consists of 250,000 to 350,000 clones, around 90% of them appearing once. Sequences were obtained from PBMCs or T cells enriched from blood (not recorded which). The receptors originated from a woman aged 25 to 39 who had recovered from COVID-19.

The chain recombines TRBV19 with TRBJ1-1; perhaps TRBD1 as D (5 bases). Between the trimmed V and J ends, which lost 4 bases and 4 bases, there was a span of 10 bases. Germline values: CDR1 LNHDA, CDR2 SQIVND (reference sequence). The CDR3 sequence is 13 residues long. CDR3 nucleotide sequence: TGTGCCAGTAGTAGACAGCCGGGCACTGAAGCTTTCTTT. Translating it yields CASSRQPGTEAFF.

This chain uses TRBV3-1 (or the pseudogene TRBV3-2) with TRBJ1-2, with 9 bases fitting TRBD1. CDR3 length: 15 residues. Germline V gene sequence: CDR1 LGHDT, CDR2 YNNKEL (reference sequence). The J segment lost 6 bases and the V segment lost 3 bases, leaving 8 bases of the junction unmatched. CDR3 sequence reads: CASSHSHTGGDGYTF. The CDR3 DNA reads as TGTGCCAGCAGCCACTCACATACAGGGGGCGATGGCTACACCTTC.

This sequence joins TRBV7-9 and TRBJ1-4, with no clear D. The CDR3 contains 13 residues. In germline, CDR1 is SEHNR, CDR2 FQNEAQ (reference sequence). V was pared by 1 base and J by 6 bases, with 6 bases between. CDR3 sequence reads: CASSLGAYEKLFF. DNA for the CDR3: TGTGCCAGCAGCTTAGGGGCGTATGAAAAACTGTTTTTT.

This clone was counted once. CDR3 region: CASSEREGPYEQYF. CDR3 sequence (DNA): TGTGCCAGCAGTGAGCGGGAGGGCCCCTACGAGCAGTACTTC. This chain joins TRBV2 and TRBJ2-7; 9 bases map to TRBD2. The CDR3 length is 14 residues. Per the germline V gene, CDR1 is SNHLY and CDR2 is FYNNEI. V lost 3 bases and J lost 2; bases outside the gene matches: 2.

This chain uses TRBV25-1 with TRBJ2-7; the match to TRBD2 covers 9 bases. The CDR3 extends over 14 amino acids. Germline-derived CDR1 and CDR2 are MGHDK and SYGVNS. V lost 4 bases, J lost 5 bases, and 6 bases stayed unmatched. The CDR3 bases are TGTGCCAGCAGTGGTAGCGGGAGTCTGAACGAGCAGTACTTC. This translates into CASSGSGSLNEQYF.

CDR3 sequence (DNA): TGTGCCAGCAGCTTTGAGCTAGATTGGGACACTGAAGCTTTCTTT. It yields the protein CASSFELDWDTEAFF. V gene TRBV7-2 combines with J gene TRBJ1-1; D call uncertain. The V gene lost 3 bases and the J gene lost 3 bases, with 14 bases spanning the gap. In germline, CDR1 is SGHTA, CDR2 FQGNSA. The CDR3 is 15 residues long. Full variable domain (rest looked up from reference TRBV7-2 and TRBJ1-1): GAGVSQSPSNKVTEKGKDVELRCDPISGHTALYWYRQSLGQGLEFLIYFQGNSAPDKSGLPSDRFSAERTGGSVSTLTIQRTQQEDSAVYLCASSFELDWDTEAFFGQGTRLTVV.

The chain carries TRBV11-3 and TRBJ1-1; 8 nucleotides align to TRBD1. This CDR3 comprises 15 residues. CDR1 is SGHNT, CDR2 YENEEA, per germline. V shed 5 bases, J shed 4 bases, and the junction held 9 bases outside the gene matches. The chain's CDR3 is CASSPGTGVVTEAFF. The CDR3 nucleotides read TGTGCCAGCAGCCCCGGGACAGGAGTCGTCACTGAAGCTTTCTTT.

The chain links TRBV9 to TRBJ2-5; the D gene is possibly TRBD2 (5 bases). Germline CDR1 reads SGDLS; CDR2 reads YYNGEE. This CDR3 region has 13 residues. V was pared by 3 bases and J by 1 base, with 7 bases between. The CDR3 loop reads CASSGGFQETQYF. In DNA form, the CDR3 reads TGTGCCAGCAGCGGCGGGTTCCAAGAGACCCAGTACTTC.

This sequence joins TRBV19 and TRBJ1-2; 10 nucleotides agree with TRBD1. Trimming removed 10 bases from V and 4 bases from J; junction bases left unmatched: 3. The length of the CDR3 is 12 residues. Germline-derived CDR1 and CDR2 are LNHDA and SQIVND (reference sequence). The CDR3 sequence: CAMTGGGYGYTF. The CDR3 DNA sequence: TGTGCCATGACAGGGGGCGGCTATGGCTACACCTTC.

The chain has TRBV6-1 and TRBJ1-3; a weak D match, TRBD1 (5 bases). The V end was cut by 4 bases, the J end by 0 bases, with 19 bases between. The CDR3 contains 18 residues. Germline V gives CDR1 MNHNS, CDR2 SASEGT. The CDR3 spells CASSGGKTPRRSGNTIYF. CDR3 DNA sequence: TGTGCCAGCAGTGGGGGCAAAACTCCCCGGCGCTCTGGAAACACCATATATTTT.